This TCR beta chain was sequenced for a study of shared clonotypes between healthy human individuals. Overall study: Three CD4 naive, three CD4 memory, two CD8 naive and one CD8 memory plate were used per donor. Study results and caveats: Represented diversity (both genetic and exposure-history) was limited by the small number of donors. When naive CD4 clonotypes were compared across a handful of donors, approximately 5% were shared.

About this clone: Its specificity is unknown.

Replicate PCRs from sorted subsets contained roughly 200 ng DNA, which is around 29,000 T cell genomes. Measured with immunoSEQ multiplex PCR; TCRdb has only the in-frame clones, and not every one. Here the sample spans 550,000 to 750,000 clones, about 90% being singletons. CD45RO negativity and positive selection for CCR7 defined naive CD8 cells, a population that excluded terminally differentiated effector memory CD45RA+ cells. The sequence was collected from a man in his thirties or forties in good health. Sequenced: naive CD8+ T cells sorted from blood.

CDR3 region: CASSSGQVYSGANVLTF. For the CDR3, the DNA is TGCGCCAGCAGCTCCGGACAGGTTTACTCTGGGGCCAACGTCCTGACTTTC. The rearrangement uses TRBV5-1 and TRBJ2-6; 7 bases match TRBD1. V lost 3 bases, J lost 0 bases, and 6 bases stayed unmatched. The CDR3 contains 17 residues. Germline loops: CDR1 SGHRS, CDR2 YFSETQ. Using reference TRBV5-1 and TRBJ2-6 for the parts outside the CDR3, the full variable domain is KAGVTQTPRYLIKTRGQQVTLSCSPISGHRSVSWYQQTPGQGLQFLFEYFSETQRNKGNFPGRFSGRQFSNSRSEMNVSTLELGDSALYLCASSSGQVYSGANVLTFGAGSRLTVL.